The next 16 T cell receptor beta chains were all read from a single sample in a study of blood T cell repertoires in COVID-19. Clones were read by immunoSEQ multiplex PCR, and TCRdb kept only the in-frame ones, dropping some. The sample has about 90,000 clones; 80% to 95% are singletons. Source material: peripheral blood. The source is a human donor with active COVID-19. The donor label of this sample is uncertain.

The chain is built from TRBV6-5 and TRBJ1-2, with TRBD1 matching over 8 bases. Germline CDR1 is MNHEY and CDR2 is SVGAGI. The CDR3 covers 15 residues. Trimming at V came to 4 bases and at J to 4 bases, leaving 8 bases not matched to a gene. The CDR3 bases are TGTGCCAGCAGTTTATTATCAGGGGGCGGCTATGGCTACACCTTC. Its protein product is CASSLLSGGGYGYTF.

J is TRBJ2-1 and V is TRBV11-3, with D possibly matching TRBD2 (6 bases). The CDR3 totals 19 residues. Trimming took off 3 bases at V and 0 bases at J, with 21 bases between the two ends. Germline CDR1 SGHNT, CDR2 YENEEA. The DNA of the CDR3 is TGTGCCAGCAGCTTTGGGGGGAGGCAGTTCAAGAGCTCCTACAATGAGCAGTTCTTC. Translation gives CASSFGGRQFKSSYNEQFF.

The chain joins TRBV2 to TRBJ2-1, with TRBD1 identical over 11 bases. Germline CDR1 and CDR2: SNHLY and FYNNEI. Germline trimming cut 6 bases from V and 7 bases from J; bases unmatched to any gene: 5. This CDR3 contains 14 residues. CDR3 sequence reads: CASRRTGGANEQFF. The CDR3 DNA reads TGTGCCAGCAGACGGACAGGGGGCGCGAATGAGCAGTTCTTC.

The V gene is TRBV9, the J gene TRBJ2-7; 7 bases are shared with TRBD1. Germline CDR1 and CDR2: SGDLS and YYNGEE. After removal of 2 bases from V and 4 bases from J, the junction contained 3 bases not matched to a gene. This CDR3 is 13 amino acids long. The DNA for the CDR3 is TGTGCCAGCAGCGTCGGGACAGCTTACGAGCAGTACTTC. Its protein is CASSVGTAYEQYF.

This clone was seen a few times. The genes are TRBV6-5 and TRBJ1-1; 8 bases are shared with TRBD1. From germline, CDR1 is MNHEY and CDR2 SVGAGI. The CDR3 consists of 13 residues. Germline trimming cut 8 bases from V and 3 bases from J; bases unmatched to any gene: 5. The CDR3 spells CASQETGDTEAFF. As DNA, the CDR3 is TGTGCCAGCCAGGAGACAGGGGACACTGAAGCTTTCTTT.

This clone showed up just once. DNA for the CDR3: TGTGCCAGCAGTCTTTACTCGGGTACTAGCGGGGGGAAGTATTTCAAAAACATTCAGTACTTC. This translates into CASSLYSGTSGGKYFKNIQYF. This chain uses TRBV6-6 with TRBJ2-4; TRBD2 matches 12 bases. V shed 5 bases and J 3 bases; nucleotides not matched to a gene: 20. The CDR3 is 21 residues long. The germline V gene encodes CDR1 MNHNY and CDR2 SVGAGI (reference sequence).

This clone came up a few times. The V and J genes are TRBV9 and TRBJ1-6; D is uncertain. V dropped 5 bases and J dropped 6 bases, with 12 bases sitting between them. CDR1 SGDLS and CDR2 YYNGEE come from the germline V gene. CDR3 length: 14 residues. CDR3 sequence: CASSLSLTNSPLHF. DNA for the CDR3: TGTGCCAGCAGTCTTAGCCTAACTAATTCACCCCTCCACTTT.

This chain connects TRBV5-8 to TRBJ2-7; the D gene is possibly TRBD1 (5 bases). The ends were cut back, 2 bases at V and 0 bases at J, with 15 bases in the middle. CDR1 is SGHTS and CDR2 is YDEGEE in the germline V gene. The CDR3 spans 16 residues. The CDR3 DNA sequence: TGTGCCAGCAGCTTTGCGACAGAGAGTCGCTCCTACGAGCAGTACTTC. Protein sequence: CASSFATESRSYEQYF.

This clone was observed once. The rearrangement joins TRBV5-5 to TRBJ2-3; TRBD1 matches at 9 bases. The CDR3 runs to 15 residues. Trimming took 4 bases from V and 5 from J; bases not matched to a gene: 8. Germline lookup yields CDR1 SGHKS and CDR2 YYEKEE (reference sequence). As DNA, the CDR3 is TGTGCCAGCAGCGGGGGACAGGGAAGAGGAGATACGCAGTATTTT. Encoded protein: CASSGGQGRGDTQYF.

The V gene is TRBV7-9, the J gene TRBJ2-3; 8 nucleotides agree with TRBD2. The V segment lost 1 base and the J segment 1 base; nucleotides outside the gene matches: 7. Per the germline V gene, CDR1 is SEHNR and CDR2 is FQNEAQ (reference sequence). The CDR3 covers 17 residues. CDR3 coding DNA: TGTGCCAGCAGCTTAGGGACCGAGCGGGGGCGCACAGATACGCAGTATTTT. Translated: CASSLGTERGRTDTQYF.

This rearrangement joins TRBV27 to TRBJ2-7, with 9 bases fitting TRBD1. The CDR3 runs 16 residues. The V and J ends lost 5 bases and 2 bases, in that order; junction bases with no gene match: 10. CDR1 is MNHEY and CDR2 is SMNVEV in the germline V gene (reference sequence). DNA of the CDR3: TGTGCCAGCAGTCCTCGCCCGGGACAGGGCCCCTACGAGCAGTACTTC. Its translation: CASSPRPGQGPYEQYF.

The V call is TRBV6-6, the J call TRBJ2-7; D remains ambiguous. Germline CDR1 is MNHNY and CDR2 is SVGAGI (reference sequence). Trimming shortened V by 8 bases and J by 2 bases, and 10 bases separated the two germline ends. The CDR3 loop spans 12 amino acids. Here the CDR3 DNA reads TGTGCCAGCCGAGACAAGGCCTACGAGCAGTACTTC. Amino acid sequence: CASRDKAYEQYF.

The CDR3 loop is CASSLGTGSWLSGNTIYF. The DNA of the CDR3 is TGTGCCAGCAGCTTGGGGACAGGGAGTTGGCTTTCTGGAAACACCATATATTTT. The V call is TRBV7-9, the J call TRBJ1-3; 9 nucleotides match TRBD1. The ends lost 3 bases at V and 1 base at J; junction bases unmatched: 10. Per germline, CDR1 SEHNR and CDR2 FQNEAQ (reference sequence). CDR3 size: 18 residues.

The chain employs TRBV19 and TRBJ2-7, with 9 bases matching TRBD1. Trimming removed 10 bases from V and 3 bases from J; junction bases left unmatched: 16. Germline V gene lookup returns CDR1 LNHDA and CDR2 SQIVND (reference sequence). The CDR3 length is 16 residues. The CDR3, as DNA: TGTGCCACGTCACTTCCACCTACGGGACAGGGCTACGAGCAGTACTTC. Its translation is CATSLPPTGQGYEQYF.

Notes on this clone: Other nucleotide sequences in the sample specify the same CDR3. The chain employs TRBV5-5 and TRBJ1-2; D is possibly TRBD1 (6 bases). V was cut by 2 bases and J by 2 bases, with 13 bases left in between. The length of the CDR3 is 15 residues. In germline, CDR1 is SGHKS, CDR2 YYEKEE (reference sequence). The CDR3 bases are TGTGCCAGCAGCTTAAGACAGGCGACGAACTATGGCTACACCTTC. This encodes CASSLRQATNYGYTF.

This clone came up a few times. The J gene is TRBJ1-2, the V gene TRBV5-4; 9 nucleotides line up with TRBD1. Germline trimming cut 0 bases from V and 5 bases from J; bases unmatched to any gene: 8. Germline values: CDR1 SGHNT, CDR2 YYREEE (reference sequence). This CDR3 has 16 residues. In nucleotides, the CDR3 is TGTGCCAGCAGCTTGGATCCCGACAGGGGGGGATATGGCTACACCTTC. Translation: CASSLDPDRGGYGYTF.